The 32 T cell receptor beta chains given below trace back to one sample, sequenced in a study of control samples from healthy donors and cancer patients. Profiled with immunoSEQ multiplex PCR; TCRdb holds only in-frame clones, not every one. Among 150,000 to 200,000 clones listed, around 88% were seen once. Sequencing input: blood. Receptors originate from a young woman in good health.

The V and J genes are TRBV9 and TRBJ1-3, with unresolved D. V was pared by 0 bases and J by 4 bases, with 11 bases between. This CDR3 is 15 amino acids long. CDR1 is SGDLS, CDR2 YYNGEE, per germline. DNA for the CDR3: TGTGCCAGCAGCGTAGCTTCGGGGTCAGGAAACACCATATATTTT. Translation: CASSVASGSGNTIYF.

This rearrangement joins TRBV5-1 to TRBJ2-1, with 7 bases identical to TRBD1. The CDR3 spans 16 residues. Germline loops: CDR1 SGHRS, CDR2 YFSETQ. The V gene end was trimmed by 5 bases and the J gene end by 1 base; junction bases not matched to a gene: 9. The DNA of the CDR3 is TGCGCCAGCAGGCAGGGGGTAGGAAGGTCCTACAATGAGCAGTTCTTC. It specifies CASRQGVGRSYNEQFF.

The CDR3 loop reads CASSRTEAEAFF. In nucleotides, the CDR3 is TGTGCCAGCAGTCGCACAGAGGCTGAAGCTTTCTTT. This chain joins TRBV7-9 and TRBJ1-1; D uncertain. Trimming left V 6 bases short and J 6 bases short, with 11 bases between. The CDR3 is made up of 12 amino acids. CDR1 is SEHNR, CDR2 FQNEAQ, per germline (reference sequence).

The chain is built from TRBV10-3 and TRBJ1-2, with D possibly matching TRBD1 (6 bases). This CDR3 contains 15 residues. The V and J ends lost 10 bases and 4 bases respectively, with 22 bases between them. CDR1 is ENHRY, CDR2 SYGVKD, per germline. Here the CDR3 reads CATYSTAGAAYGYTF. For the CDR3, the DNA is TGTGCCACGTATTCCACCGCAGGGGCCGCCTATGGCTACACCTTC.

The gene calls are TRBV6-4 and TRBJ2-2; 9 bases are a match to TRBD2. Germline values: CDR1 MRHNA, CDR2 SNTAGT. V trimming: 5 bases; J trimming: 5 bases; junction bases outside the gene matches: 12. The CDR3 spans 17 residues. This chain's CDR3 is CASSPRGREGRTGELFF. The CDR3 DNA follows: TGTGCCAGCAGTCCCCGGGGGCGGGAGGGGCGAACCGGGGAGCTGTTTTTT.

This clone was seen only a few times. The chain has TRBV23-1 and TRBJ2-7, with D perhaps TRBD1 (5 bases). TRBV23-1 is identified as an open reading frame with a role that is uncertain. Trimming cost V 8 bases and J 0 bases, with 11 bases left between them. The CDR3 loop spans 13 amino acids. The CDR3: CASDDSYSYEQYV. The DNA for the CDR3 is TGCGCCAGCGACGACAGCTACTCCTACGAGCAGTACGTC.

The V call is TRBV14, the J call TRBJ2-3, with D tentatively TRBD2 (5 bases). Per germline, CDR1 SGHDN and CDR2 FVKESK. V dropped 0 bases and J dropped 6 bases, with 10 bases sitting between them. The length of the CDR3 is 14 residues. CDR3 in amino acids: CASSQEGGLDTQYF. CDR3 DNA: TGTGCCAGCAGCCAAGAGGGCGGACTGGATACGCAGTATTTT.

The V call is TRBV7-9, the J call TRBJ2-3; D is unresolved. V was cut by 1 base and J by 7 bases, with 9 bases left in between. Looked up from germline, CDR1 is SEHNR and CDR2 is FQNEAQ (reference sequence). CDR3 length: 13 amino acids. The CDR3 coding sequence is TGTGCCAGCAGCTTAGAGGGCACTAATACGCAGTATTTT. This codes for CASSLEGTNTQYF.

This chain joins TRBV6-5 and TRBJ1-2; D is unresolved. This CDR3 spans 11 amino acids. Looked up from germline, CDR1 is MNHEY and CDR2 is SVGAGI. The germline V and J ends were trimmed by 6 bases and 3 bases, with 5 bases remaining between them. The CDR3 protein is CASRGYYGYTF. DNA of the CDR3: TGTGCCAGCAGGGGGTACTATGGCTACACCTTC.

The genes are TRBV6-5 and TRBJ2-7; D remains unclear. This CDR3 is 12 amino acids long. The germline gives CDR1 MNHEY, CDR2 SVGAGI. Trimming left V 7 bases short and J 2 bases short, with 9 bases between. The CDR3 loop reads CASIGGTYEQYF. CDR3 nucleotides: TGTGCCAGCATAGGCGGCACCTACGAGCAGTACTTC.

V usage is TRBV2 and J usage is TRBJ2-5, with 7 bases that match TRBD2. V lost 5 bases to trimming and J lost 5 bases; unmatched junction nucleotides: 8. The CDR3 has 14 amino acids. In germline, CDR1 is SNHLY, CDR2 FYNNEI. The CDR3 is CASSLSGKAETQYF. DNA of the CDR3: TGTGCCAGCAGTCTCAGCGGGAAGGCGGAGACCCAGTACTTC. The whole variable domain, filled in from reference TRBV2 and TRBJ2-5, reads EPEVTQTPSHQVTQMGQEVILRCVPISNHLYFYWYRQILGQKVEFLVSFYNNEISEKSEIFDDQFSVERPDGSNFTLKIRSTKLEDSAMYFCASSLSGKAETQYFGPGTRLLVL.

The V call is TRBV27, the J call TRBJ2-7; 7 nucleotides match TRBD1. This CDR3 is built from 15 residues. The V gene's germline CDR1 is MNHEY and CDR2 SMNVEV (reference sequence). Trimming at V came to 2 bases and at J to 1 base, leaving 5 bases not matched to a gene. CDR3 coding DNA: TGTGCCAGCAGTTTAAGGGCAGGGGGATCCTACGAGCAGTACGTC. This encodes CASSLRAGGSYEQYV.

The table lists this clone with a few counts. This chain joins TRBV15 and TRBJ1-5, with D perhaps TRBD1 (6 bases). CDR1 is LNHNV and CDR2 is YYDKDF in the germline V gene (reference sequence). Between the trimmed V and J ends, which lost 1 base and 6 bases, there was a span of 19 bases. The CDR3 loop spans 17 amino acids. The CDR3 loop reads CATSRGSGGGRGQPQHF. The CDR3 coding sequence is TGTGCCACCAGCAGAGGCAGCGGCGGGGGGCGAGGTCAGCCCCAGCATTTT.

The genes are TRBV2 and TRBJ1-6, with D possibly matching TRBD1 (6 bases). Germline CDR1 reads SNHLY; CDR2 reads FYNNEI. Trimming took 8 bases from V and 9 from J, leaving 11 bases between them. This CDR3 has 12 residues. CDR3 DNA sequence: TGTGCCAGCCGGGGGGCCCTTTCACCCCTCCACTTT. This encodes CASRGALSPLHF.

The V gene is TRBV25-1, the J gene TRBJ2-5; D gene uncertain. This CDR3 region has 16 residues. Trimming cost V 1 base and J 4 bases, with 16 bases left between them. Germline CDR1 MGHDK, CDR2 SYGVNS. The CDR3 DNA sequence: TGTGCCAGCAGTGAATTTGGAACCCACGGGCCAGAGACCCAGTACTTC. This translates into CASSEFGTHGPETQYF.

This clone was recorded at least ten times. The V and J genes are TRBV6-2 or TRBV6-3 and TRBJ1-1; a possible D gene is TRBD1 (6 bases). V was trimmed by 0 bases and J by 4 bases, leaving 24 bases between them. This CDR3 is built from 19 residues. Germline CDR1 and CDR2: MNHEY and SVGEGT. The CDR3 region has the DNA TGTGCCAGCAGTTACTCGATCTCACAGGGAGGGATACTTAGCACTGAAGCTTTCTTT. Protein: CASSYSISQGGILSTEAFF.

The sample holds one count of this clone. The chain combines TRBV5-1 with TRBJ1-1; perhaps TRBD1 as D (5 bases). V gave up 6 bases and J gave up 8 bases, with 11 bases separating them. Germline V gives CDR1 SGHRS, CDR2 YFSETQ. This CDR3 is built from 11 residues. The chain's CDR3 is CASKGTSEAFF. The CDR3 DNA reads TGCGCCAGCAAGGGGACCTCCGAAGCTTTCTTT.

The CDR3 nucleotides are TGTGCCAGCAGAGCAGGGGGAGGGACTGAAGCTTTCTTT. Protein sequence: CASRAGGGTEAFF. V is TRBV6-5 and J is TRBJ1-1; 7 nucleotides align to TRBD1. Germline-derived CDR1 and CDR2 are MNHEY and SVGAGI. This CDR3 is 13 amino acids long. The J segment lost 5 bases and the V segment lost 6 bases, leaving 6 bases of the junction unmatched.

The rearrangement links TRBV6-6 to TRBJ1-4; D may be TRBD1 (5 bases). Germline V gene sequence: CDR1 MNHNY, CDR2 SVGAGI (reference sequence). The CDR3 is 15 residues long. The germline V and J ends were trimmed by 5 bases and 0 bases, with 10 bases remaining between them. The CDR3: CASSTGTTTNEKLFF. Written as DNA, the CDR3 is TGTGCCAGCAGTACCGGGACCACAACTAATGAAAAACTGTTTTTT.

The rearrangement joins TRBV10-3 to TRBJ1-2, with TRBD1 matching 7 bases. Trimming took 6 bases from V and 4 from J; bases not matched to a gene: 8. This CDR3 region has 14 residues. Germline V CDR1 and CDR2: ENHRY, SYGVKD. The CDR3: CAISSEQGSYGYTF. CDR3 coding DNA: TGTGCCATCAGCAGCGAACAGGGGTCCTATGGCTACACCTTC.

This chain joins TRBV2 and TRBJ1-2; D unclear. V dropped 0 bases and J dropped 4 bases, with 9 bases sitting between them. The CDR3 has 14 amino acids. CDR1 is SNHLY, CDR2 FYNNEI, per germline. CDR3 protein: CASSEARAVYGYTF. The CDR3 nucleotides are TGTGCCAGCAGTGAAGCGCGGGCGGTCTATGGCTACACCTTC.

V gene TRBV4-1 combines with J gene TRBJ2-1; tentatively, D is TRBD2 (6 bases). The V and J ends lost 3 bases and 4 bases respectively, with 13 bases between them. The CDR3 is made up of 15 amino acids. The V gene's germline CDR1 is MGHRA and CDR2 YSYEKL. The CDR3 nucleotides are TGCGCCAGCAGCCATGTGGGGGAGGTTTACAATGAGCAGTTCTTC. It is translated as CASSHVGEVYNEQFF.

The chain has TRBV7-8 and TRBJ1-3; no reliable D call. Trimming removed 1 base from V and 2 bases from J, with 12 bases in between. The V gene's germline CDR1 is SGHVS and CDR2 FQNEAQ. The CDR3 sequence is 16 residues long. CDR3 DNA: TGTGCCAGCAGCTTAGTGATGCCCGGGGCTGGAAACACCATATATTTT. It specifies CASSLVMPGAGNTIYF.

The gene calls are TRBV28 and TRBJ1-6; a possible D gene is TRBD1 (5 bases). The germline V and J ends were trimmed by 4 bases and 10 bases, with 14 bases remaining between them. The germline V gene encodes CDR1 MDHEN and CDR2 SYDVKM. The CDR3 is 14 residues long. The CDR3 reads CASSSIRERSPLHF. The DNA for the CDR3 is TGTGCCAGCAGTTCGATCAGGGAAAGGTCACCCCTCCACTTT.

V is TRBV4-2 and J is TRBJ2-2; 14 bases are a match to TRBD2. Germline assignment: CDR1 LGHNA and CDR2 YNFKEQ. There are 20 residues in the CDR3. Unmatched junction bases numbered 9, after V lost 0 bases and J lost 3 bases. The CDR3 sequence is CASSQDKTSGGAWDTGELFF. CDR3 DNA: TGTGCCAGCAGCCAAGACAAGACTAGCGGGGGGGCTTGGGACACCGGGGAGCTGTTTTTT.

This chain joins TRBV4-1 and TRBJ2-7, with 9 bases lining up with TRBD1. The V and J ends lost 4 bases and 2 bases, in that order; junction bases with no gene match: 3. The CDR3 is 14 amino acids. Germline CDR1 MGHRA, CDR2 YSYEKL. CDR3 bases: TGCGCCAGCAGCCCGCGGACAGGGGCCTACGAGCAGTACGTC. It yields the protein CASSPRTGAYEQYV.

The genes are TRBV15 and TRBJ1-2; D not certain. Germline assignment: CDR1 LNHNV and CDR2 YYDKDF (reference sequence). The CDR3 length is 16 residues. The V end lost 4 bases, the J end lost 5 bases, and 20 bases lay between the germline ends. CDR3 sequence reads: CATSTRGQEPLYGYTF. CDR3 nucleotide sequence: TGTGCCACCAGCACTCGCGGGCAGGAGCCTCTATATGGCTACACCTTC. The full variable domain, its missing parts supplied by reference TRBV15 and TRBJ1-2, is DAMVIQNPRYQVTQFGKPVTLSCSQTLNHNVMYWYQQKSSQAPKLLFHYYDKDFNNEADTPDNFQSRRPNTSFCFLDIRSPGLGDTAMYLCATSTRGQEPLYGYTFGSGTRLTVV.

The rearrangement joins TRBV15 to TRBJ1-5; D uncertain. Trimming left V 3 bases short and J 2 bases short, with 11 bases between. Per germline, CDR1 LNHNV and CDR2 YYDKDF (reference sequence). The length of the CDR3 is 15 residues. The CDR3 is CATSRAWGGNQPQHF. The CDR3 DNA follows: TGTGCCACCAGCAGGGCTTGGGGAGGCAATCAGCCCCAGCATTTT.

The chain combines TRBV10-1 with TRBJ2-3; 8 positions match TRBD2. This CDR3 has 15 residues. Looked up from germline, CDR1 is WNHNN and CDR2 is SYGVQD (reference sequence). With V trimmed by 4 bases and J by 0 bases, 3 bases remained unmatched. As DNA, the CDR3 is TGCGCCAGCAGTGGGACTAGCAGTAGCACAGATACGCAGTATTTT. Its protein product is CASSGTSSSTDTQYF.

The chain's CDR3 is CASSYSTRGEQFF. CDR3 nucleotide sequence: TGTGCCAGCAGTTACTCGACGCGGGGTGAGCAGTTCTTC. The chain combines TRBV6-2 or TRBV6-3 with TRBJ2-1, with TRBD2 as a possible D gene (6 bases). The germline V and J ends were trimmed by 0 bases and 9 bases, with 9 bases remaining between them. CDR1 is MNHEY and CDR2 is SVGEGT in the germline V gene. CDR3 size: 13 residues.

The chain uses TRBV20-1 and TRBJ2-7; no clear D. Germline CDR1 reads DFQATT; CDR2 reads SNEGSKA (reference sequence). V shed 6 bases and J shed 6 bases, with 12 bases lying between them. The CDR3 spans 11 residues. The CDR3 DNA reads TGCAGTGCCCCCCTCGTGATCGAGCAGTACGTC. This encodes CSAPLVIEQYV.

The rearrangement joins TRBV3-1 (or the pseudogene TRBV3-2) to TRBJ1-4; perhaps TRBD1 as D (5 bases). CDR1 is LGHDT, CDR2 YNNKEL, per germline (reference sequence). The V and J ends lost 4 bases and 7 bases respectively, with 13 bases between them. CDR3 size: 14 residues. The CDR3 DNA reads as TGTGCCAGCAGCCGTAGTCCCCAGGGTGAAAAACTGTTTTTT. Encoded protein: CASSRSPQGEKLFF.